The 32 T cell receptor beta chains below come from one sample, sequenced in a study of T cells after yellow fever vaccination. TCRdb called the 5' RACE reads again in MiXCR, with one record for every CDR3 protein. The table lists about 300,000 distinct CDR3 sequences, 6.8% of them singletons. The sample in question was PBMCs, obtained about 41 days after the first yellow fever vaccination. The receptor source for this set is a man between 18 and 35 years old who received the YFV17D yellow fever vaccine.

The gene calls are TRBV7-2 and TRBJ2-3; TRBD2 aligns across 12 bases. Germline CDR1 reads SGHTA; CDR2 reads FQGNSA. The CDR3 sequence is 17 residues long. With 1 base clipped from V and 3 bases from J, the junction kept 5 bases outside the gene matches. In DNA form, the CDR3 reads TGTGCCAGCAGCTTAGGGCCTAGCGGGGGGGCTACAGATACGCAGTATTTT. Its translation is CASSLGPSGGATDTQYF.

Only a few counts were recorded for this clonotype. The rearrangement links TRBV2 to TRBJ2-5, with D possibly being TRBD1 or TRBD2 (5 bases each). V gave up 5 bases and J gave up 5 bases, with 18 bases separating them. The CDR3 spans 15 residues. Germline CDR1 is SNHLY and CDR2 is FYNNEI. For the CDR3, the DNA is TGTGCCAGCAGTCCCCCACAGGAGGTCGGGGAGACCCAGTACTTC. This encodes CASSPPQEVGETQYF.

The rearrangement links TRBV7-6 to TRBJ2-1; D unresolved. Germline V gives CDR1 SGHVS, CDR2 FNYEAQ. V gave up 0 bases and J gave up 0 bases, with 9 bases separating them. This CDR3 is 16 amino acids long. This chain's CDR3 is CASSLASFDSYNEQFF. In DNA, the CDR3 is TGTGCCAGCAGCTTAGCCAGCTTTGACTCCTACAATGAGCAGTTCTTC.

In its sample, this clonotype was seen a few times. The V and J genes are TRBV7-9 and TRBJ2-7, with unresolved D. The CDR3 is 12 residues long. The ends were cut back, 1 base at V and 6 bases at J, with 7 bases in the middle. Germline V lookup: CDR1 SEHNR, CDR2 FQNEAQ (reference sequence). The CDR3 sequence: CASSLGQLEQYF. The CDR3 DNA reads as TGTGCCAGCAGCTTAGGGCAGCTCGAGCAGTACTTC. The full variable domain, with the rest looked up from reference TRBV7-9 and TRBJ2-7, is DTGVSQNPRHKITKRGQNVTFRCDPISEHNRLYWYRQTLGQGPEFLTYFQNEAQLEKSRLLSDRFSAERPKGSFSTLEIQRTEQGDSAMYLCASSLGQLEQYFGPGTRLTVT.

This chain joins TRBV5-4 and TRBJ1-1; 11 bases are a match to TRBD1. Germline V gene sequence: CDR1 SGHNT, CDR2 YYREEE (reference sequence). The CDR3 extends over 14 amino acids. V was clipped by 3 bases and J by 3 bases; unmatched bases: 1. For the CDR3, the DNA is TGTGCCAGCAGCTGGGGACAGGGGGACACTGAAGCTTTCTTT. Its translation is CASSWGQGDTEAFF.

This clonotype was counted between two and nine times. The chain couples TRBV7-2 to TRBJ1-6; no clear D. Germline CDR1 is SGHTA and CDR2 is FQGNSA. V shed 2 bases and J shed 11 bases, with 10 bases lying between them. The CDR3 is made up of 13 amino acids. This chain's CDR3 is CASSLTTAPPLHF. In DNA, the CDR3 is TGTGCCAGCAGCTTAACAACCGCCCCACCCCTCCACTTT.

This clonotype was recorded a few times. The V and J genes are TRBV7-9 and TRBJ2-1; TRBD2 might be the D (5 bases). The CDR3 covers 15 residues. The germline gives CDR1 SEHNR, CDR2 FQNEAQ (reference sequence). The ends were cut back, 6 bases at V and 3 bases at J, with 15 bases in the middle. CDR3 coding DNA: TGTGCCAGCAGGCCGGCAGGACTGGACTACAATGAGCAGTTCTTC. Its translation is CASRPAGLDYNEQFF.

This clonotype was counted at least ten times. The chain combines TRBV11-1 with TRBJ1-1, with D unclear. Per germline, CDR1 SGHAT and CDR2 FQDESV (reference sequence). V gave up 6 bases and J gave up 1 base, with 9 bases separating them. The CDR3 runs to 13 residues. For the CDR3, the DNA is TGTGCCAGCAGACCAGGACGGAACACTGAAGCTTTCTTT. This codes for CASRPGRNTEAFF.

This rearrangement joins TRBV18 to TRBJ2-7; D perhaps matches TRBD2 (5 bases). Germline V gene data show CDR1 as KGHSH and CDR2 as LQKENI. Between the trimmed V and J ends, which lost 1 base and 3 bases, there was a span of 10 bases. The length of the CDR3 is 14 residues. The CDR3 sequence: CASSPREFHYEQYF. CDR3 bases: TGTGCCAGCTCACCACGGGAGTTCCACTACGAGCAGTACTTC. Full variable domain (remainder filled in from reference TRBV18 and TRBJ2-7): NAGVMQNPRHLVRRRGQEARLRCSPMKGHSHVYWYRQLPEEGLKFMVYLQKENIIDESGMPKERFSAEFPKEGPSILRIQQVVRGDSAAYFCASSPREFHYEQYFGPGTRLTVT.

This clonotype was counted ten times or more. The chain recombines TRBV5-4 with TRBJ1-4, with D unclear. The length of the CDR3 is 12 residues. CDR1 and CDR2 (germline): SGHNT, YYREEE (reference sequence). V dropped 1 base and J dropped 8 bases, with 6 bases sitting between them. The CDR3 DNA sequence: TGTGCCAGCAGCTTGCGTAACGAAAAACTGTTTTTT. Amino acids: CASSLRNEKLFF. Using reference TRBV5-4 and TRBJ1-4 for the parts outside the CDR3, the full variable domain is ETGVTQSPTHLIKTRGQQVTLRCSSQSGHNTVSWYQQALGQGPQFIFQYYREEENGRGNFPPRFSGLQFPNYSSELNVNALELDDSALYLCASSLRNEKLFFGSGTQLSVL.

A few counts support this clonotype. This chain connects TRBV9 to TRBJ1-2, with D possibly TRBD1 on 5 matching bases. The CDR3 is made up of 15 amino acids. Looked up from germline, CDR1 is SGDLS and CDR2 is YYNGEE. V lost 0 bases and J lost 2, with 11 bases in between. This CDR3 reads CASSVGGSRNYGYTF. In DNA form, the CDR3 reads TGTGCCAGCAGCGTAGGGGGGAGTAGAAACTATGGCTACACCTTC. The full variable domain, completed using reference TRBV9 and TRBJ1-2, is DSGVTQTPKHLITATGQRVTLRCSPRSGDLSVYWYQQSLDQGLQFLIQYYNGEERAKGNILERFSAQQFPDLHSELNLSSLELGDSALYFCASSVGGSRNYGYTFGSGTRLTVV.

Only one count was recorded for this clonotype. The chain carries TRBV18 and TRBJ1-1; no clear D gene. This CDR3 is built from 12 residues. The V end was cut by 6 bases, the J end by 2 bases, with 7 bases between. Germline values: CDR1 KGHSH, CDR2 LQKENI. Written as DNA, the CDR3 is TGTGCCAGCTCCGACGAAAACACTGAAGCTTTCTTT. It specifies CASSDENTEAFF.

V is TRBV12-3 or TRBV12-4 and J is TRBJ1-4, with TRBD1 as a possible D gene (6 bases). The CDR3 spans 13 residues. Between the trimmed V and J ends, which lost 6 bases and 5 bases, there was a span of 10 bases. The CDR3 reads CASRGGGNEKLFF. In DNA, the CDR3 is TGTGCCAGCAGAGGGGGGGGGAATGAAAAACTGTTTTTT.

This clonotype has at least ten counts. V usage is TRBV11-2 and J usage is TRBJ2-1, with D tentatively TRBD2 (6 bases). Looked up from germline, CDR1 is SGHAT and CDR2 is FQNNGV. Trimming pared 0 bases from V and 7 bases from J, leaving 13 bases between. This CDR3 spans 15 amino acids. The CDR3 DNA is TGTGCCAGCAGCTTAGAAGGGCGGGGCTGGAATGAGCAGTTCTTC. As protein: CASSLEGRGWNEQFF.

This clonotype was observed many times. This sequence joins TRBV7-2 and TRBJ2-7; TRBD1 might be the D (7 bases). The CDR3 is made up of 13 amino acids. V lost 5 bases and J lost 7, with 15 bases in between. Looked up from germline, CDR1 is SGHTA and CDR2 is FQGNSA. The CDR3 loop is CASSPRQGGEQYV. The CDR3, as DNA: TGTGCCAGCAGCCCCCGACAGGGAGGAGAGCAGTACGTC.

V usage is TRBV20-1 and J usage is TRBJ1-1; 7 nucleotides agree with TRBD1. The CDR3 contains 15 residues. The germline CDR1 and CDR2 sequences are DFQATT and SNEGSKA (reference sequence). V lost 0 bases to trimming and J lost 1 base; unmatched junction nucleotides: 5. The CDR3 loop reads CSARDRRQGNTEAFF. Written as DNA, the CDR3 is TGCAGTGCTAGAGATCGACGACAGGGGAACACTGAAGCTTTCTTT.

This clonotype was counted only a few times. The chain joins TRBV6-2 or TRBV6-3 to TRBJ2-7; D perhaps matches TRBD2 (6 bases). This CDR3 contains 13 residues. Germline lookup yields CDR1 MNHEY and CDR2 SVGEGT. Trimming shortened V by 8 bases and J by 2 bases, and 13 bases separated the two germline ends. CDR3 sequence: CASASGPAYEQYF. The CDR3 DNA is TGTGCCAGCGCCAGCGGGCCGGCCTACGAGCAGTACTTC.

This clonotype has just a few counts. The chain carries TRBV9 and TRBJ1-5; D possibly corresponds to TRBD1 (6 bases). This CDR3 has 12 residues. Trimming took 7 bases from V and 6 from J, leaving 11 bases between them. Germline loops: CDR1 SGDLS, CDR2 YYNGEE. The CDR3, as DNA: TGTGCCAGCGCGGGGGGGCGTCAGCCCCAGCATTTT. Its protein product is CASAGGRQPQHF.

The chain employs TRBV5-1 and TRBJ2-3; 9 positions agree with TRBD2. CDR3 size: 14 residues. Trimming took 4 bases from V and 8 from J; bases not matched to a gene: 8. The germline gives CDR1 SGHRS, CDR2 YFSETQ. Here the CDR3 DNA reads TGCGCCAGCAGCGAGAGCGGGGGGCCTGGTACGCAGTATTTT. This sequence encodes CASSESGGPGTQYF.

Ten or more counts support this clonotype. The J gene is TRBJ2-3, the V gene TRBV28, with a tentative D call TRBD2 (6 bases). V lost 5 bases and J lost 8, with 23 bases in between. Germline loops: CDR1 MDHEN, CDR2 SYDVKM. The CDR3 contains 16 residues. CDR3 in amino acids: CASSPPGVRSPGTQYF. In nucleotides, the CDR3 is TGTGCCAGCAGTCCCCCGGGAGTACGAAGTCCGGGTACGCAGTATTTT. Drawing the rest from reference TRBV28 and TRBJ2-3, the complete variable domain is DVKVTQSSRYLVKRTGEKVFLECVQDMDHENMFWYRQDPGLGLRLIYFSYDVKMKEKGDIPEGYSVSREKKERFSLILESASTNQTSMYLCASSPPGVRSPGTQYFGPGTRLTVL.

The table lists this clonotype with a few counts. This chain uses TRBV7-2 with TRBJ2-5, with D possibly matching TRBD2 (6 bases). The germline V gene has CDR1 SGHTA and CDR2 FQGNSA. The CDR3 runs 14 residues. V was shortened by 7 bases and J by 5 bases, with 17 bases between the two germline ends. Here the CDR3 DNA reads TGTGCCAGCACCCAGTGGGGGGTTCCGGAGACCCAGTACTTC. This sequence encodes CASTQWGVPETQYF.

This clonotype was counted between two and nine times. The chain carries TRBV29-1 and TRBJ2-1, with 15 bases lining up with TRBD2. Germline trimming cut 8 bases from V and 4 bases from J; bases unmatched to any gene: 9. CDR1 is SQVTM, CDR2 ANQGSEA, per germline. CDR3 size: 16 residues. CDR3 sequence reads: CSQRTSGGANYNEQFF. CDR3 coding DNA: TGCAGCCAAAGGACTAGCGGGGGGGCGAATTACAATGAGCAGTTCTTC.

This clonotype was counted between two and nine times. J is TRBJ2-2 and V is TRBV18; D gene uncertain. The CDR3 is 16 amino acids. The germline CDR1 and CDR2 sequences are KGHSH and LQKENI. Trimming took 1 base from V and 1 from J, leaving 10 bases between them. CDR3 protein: CASSPHPPGNTGELFF. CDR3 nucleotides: TGTGCCAGCTCACCACACCCGCCCGGGAACACCGGGGAGCTGTTTTTT. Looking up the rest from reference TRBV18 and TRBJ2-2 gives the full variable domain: NAGVMQNPRHLVRRRGQEARLRCSPMKGHSHVYWYRQLPEEGLKFMVYLQKENIIDESGMPKERFSAEFPKEGPSILRIQQVVRGDSAAYFCASSPHPPGNTGELFFGEGSRLTVL.

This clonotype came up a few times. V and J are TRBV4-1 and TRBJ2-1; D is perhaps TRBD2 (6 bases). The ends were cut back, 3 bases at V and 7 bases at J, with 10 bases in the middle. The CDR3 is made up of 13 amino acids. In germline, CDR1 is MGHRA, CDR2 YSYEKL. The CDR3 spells CASSHPRGNEQFF. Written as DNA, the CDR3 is TGCGCCAGCAGCCACCCCCGGGGGAATGAGCAGTTCTTC.

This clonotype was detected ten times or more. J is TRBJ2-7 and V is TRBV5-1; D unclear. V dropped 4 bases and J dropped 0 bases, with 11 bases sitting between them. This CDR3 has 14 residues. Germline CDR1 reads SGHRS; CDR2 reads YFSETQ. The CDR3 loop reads CASSTGIPSYEQYF. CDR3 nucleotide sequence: TGCGCCAGCAGCACGGGTATCCCCTCCTACGAGCAGTACTTC.

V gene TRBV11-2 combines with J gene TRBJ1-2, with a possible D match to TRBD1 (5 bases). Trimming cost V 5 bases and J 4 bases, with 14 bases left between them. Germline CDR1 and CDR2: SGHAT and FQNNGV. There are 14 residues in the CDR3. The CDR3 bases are TGTGCCAGCAGCGTTCCCGGGACTCTCTATGGCTACACCTTC. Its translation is CASSVPGTLYGYTF.

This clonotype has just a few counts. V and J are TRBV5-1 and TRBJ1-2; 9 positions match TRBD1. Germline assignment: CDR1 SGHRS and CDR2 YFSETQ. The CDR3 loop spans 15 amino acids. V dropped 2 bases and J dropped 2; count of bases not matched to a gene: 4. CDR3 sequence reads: CASSLQGAVNYGYTF. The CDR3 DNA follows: TGCGCCAGCAGCTTACAGGGGGCGGTAAACTATGGCTACACCTTC.

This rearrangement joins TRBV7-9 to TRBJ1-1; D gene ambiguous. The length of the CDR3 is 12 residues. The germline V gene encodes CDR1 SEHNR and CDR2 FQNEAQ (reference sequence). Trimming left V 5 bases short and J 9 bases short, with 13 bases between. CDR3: CASSPQTNQAFF. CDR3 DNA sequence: TGTGCCAGCAGCCCTCAAACTAATCAAGCTTTCTTT.

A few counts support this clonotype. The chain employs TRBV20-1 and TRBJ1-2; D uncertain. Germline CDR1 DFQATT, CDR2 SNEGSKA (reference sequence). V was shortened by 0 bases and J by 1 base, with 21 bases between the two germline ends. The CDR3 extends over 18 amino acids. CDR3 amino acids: CSARDDILTAKINYGYTF. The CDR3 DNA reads TGCAGTGCTAGAGACGACATATTGACGGCCAAGATTAACTATGGCTACACCTTC.

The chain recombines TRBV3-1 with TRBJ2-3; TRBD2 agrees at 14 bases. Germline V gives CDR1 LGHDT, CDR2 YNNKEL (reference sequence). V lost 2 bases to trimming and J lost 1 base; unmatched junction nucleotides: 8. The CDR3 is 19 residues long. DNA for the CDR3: TGTGCCAGCAGCCAATGGGGGACTAGCGGGGGTCGGGGCACAGATACGCAGTATTTT. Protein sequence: CASSQWGTSGGRGTDTQYF.

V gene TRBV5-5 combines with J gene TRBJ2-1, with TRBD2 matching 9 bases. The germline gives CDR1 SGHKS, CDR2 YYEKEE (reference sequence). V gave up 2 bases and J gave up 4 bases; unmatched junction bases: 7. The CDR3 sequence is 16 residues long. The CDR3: CASSFGGGDMYNEQFF. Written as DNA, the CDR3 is TGTGCCAGCAGCTTCGGCGGGGGGGATATGTACAATGAGCAGTTCTTC.

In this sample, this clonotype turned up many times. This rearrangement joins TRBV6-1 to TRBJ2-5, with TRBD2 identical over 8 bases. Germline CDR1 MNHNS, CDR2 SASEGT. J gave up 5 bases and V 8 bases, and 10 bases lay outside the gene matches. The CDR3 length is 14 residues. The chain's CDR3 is CASGSGGAGETQYF. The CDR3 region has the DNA TGTGCCAGCGGCTCCGGGGGGGCAGGCGAGACCCAGTACTTC.